One and the same sample provided the 14 T cell receptor beta chains below, sequenced in a study of neurological immune-mediated disorders. Each CDR3 protein is one row after TCRdb ran MiXCR on the 5' RACE reads. The table records under 45,000 distinct CDR3 sequences, 3.5% to 4% of them present only once. Material: PBMCs. These receptor sequences come from a man aged 25 to 45 with multiple sclerosis.

This clonotype appeared many times. The chain carries TRBV11-2 and TRBJ2-3; no clear D gene. V lost 5 bases and J 3 bases, leaving 12 bases between the germline ends. CDR3 length equals 14 residues. Germline CDR1 is SGHAT and CDR2 is FQNNGV. CDR3 DNA: TGTGCCAGCAGCCTCGGTCCCCAGACAGATACGCAGTATTTT. The encoded protein is CASSLGPQTDTQYF.

This clonotype occurred many times. V and J are TRBV20-1 and TRBJ1-5, with 9 nucleotides matching TRBD1. This CDR3 spans 16 amino acids. Germline V gives CDR1 DFQATT, CDR2 SNEGSKA (reference sequence). Unmatched junction bases numbered 11, after V lost 3 bases and J lost 5 bases. CDR3 sequence (DNA): TGCAGTGCTAGTGACCCGGGACAGGGCGATTATCAGCCCCAGCATTTT. Protein sequence: CSASDPGQGDYQPQHF.

The table lists this clonotype with many counts. V and J are TRBV18 and TRBJ2-7, with 7 bases lining up with TRBD2. CDR3 length: 13 residues. Per germline, CDR1 KGHSH and CDR2 LQKENI. J lost 4 bases, V lost 6 bases, and 6 bases had no gene match. For the CDR3, the DNA is TGTGCCAGCTCGGGGGACTACAGATACGAGCAGTACTTC. Translating gives CASSGDYRYEQYF.

In this sample, this clonotype turned up a few times. The conserved phenylalanine or tryptophan is not found at the CDR3 terminus, so this likely reflects a read error. This rearrangement joins TRBV15 to TRBJ1-6; the D gene is possibly TRBD1 (5 bases). Trimming removed 0 bases at V and 8 bases at J, with 8 bases between. There are 14 residues in the CDR3. In germline, CDR1 is LNHNV, CDR2 YYDKDF (reference sequence). The CDR3, as DNA: TGTGCCACCAGCAGAGATCTGGGGGATTCACCCCTCCACGTT. Translation gives CATSRDLGDSPLHV.

In its sample, this clonotype was seen a few times. This chain links TRBV27 with TRBJ2-1; TRBD2 might be the D (7 bases). Germline lookup yields CDR1 MNHEY and CDR2 SMNVEV (reference sequence). The CDR3 length is 15 residues. Trimming pared 3 bases from V and 1 base from J, leaving 10 bases between. The CDR3 nucleotides read TGTGCCAGCAGTTTGGGGGGGCTATCCTACAATGAGCAGTTCTTC. Translation: CASSLGGLSYNEQFF.

This clonotype appeared many times. The CDR3 region has the DNA TGCGCCAGCAGCTCGGGGGACACGGCGGAGGAAAAACTGTTTTTT. Translation: CASSSGDTAEEKLFF. The chain recombines TRBV5-1 with TRBJ1-4, with D possibly being TRBD1 (6 bases). Germline loops: CDR1 SGHRS, CDR2 YFSETQ. The CDR3 totals 15 residues. Trimming took off 3 bases at V and 8 bases at J, with 17 bases between the two ends.

This clonotype showed up many times. This chain's CDR3 is CATSVNDRAKNNEQFF. The CDR3 DNA reads as TGTGCCACCAGCGTTAACGACAGGGCAAAAAACAATGAGCAGTTCTTC. The rearrangement links TRBV15 to TRBJ2-1; 7 nucleotides agree with TRBD1. V lost 5 bases to trimming and J lost 5 bases; unmatched junction nucleotides: 12. The CDR3 spans 16 residues. CDR1 LNHNV and CDR2 YYDKDF come from the germline V gene (reference sequence). The entire variable domain, with the rest obtained from reference TRBV15 and TRBJ2-1, is as follows: DAMVIQNPRYQVTQFGKPVTLSCSQTLNHNVMYWYQQKSSQAPKLLFHYYDKDFNNEADTPDNFQSRRPNTSFCFLDIRSPGLGDTAMYLCATSVNDRAKNNEQFFGPGTRLTVL.

This clonotype has a count of ten or more. This sequence joins TRBV29-1 and TRBJ2-5; 7 bases agree with TRBD2. This CDR3 comprises 14 residues. Germline assignment: CDR1 SQVTM and CDR2 ANQGSEA. V lost 6 bases to trimming and J lost 1 base; unmatched junction nucleotides: 8. The CDR3 DNA is TGCAGCGTCCAAAGGCGGGGGAGCCAAGAGACCCAGTACTTC. Protein: CSVQRRGSQETQYF.

The table lists this clonotype with many counts. This chain uses TRBV6-1 with TRBJ1-2; 7 nucleotides match TRBD1. The CDR3 is 15 residues long. Germline assignment: CDR1 MNHNS and CDR2 SASEGT. With V trimmed by 3 bases and J by 5 bases, 9 bases remained unmatched. The CDR3 spells CASSDTGADEYGYTF. DNA for the CDR3: TGTGCCAGCAGTGATACAGGGGCGGACGAATATGGCTACACCTTC.

This clonotype showed up many times. The rearrangement links TRBV20-1 to TRBJ2-5, with 8 positions matching TRBD2. J lost 5 bases, V lost 2 bases, and 13 bases had no gene match. The germline gives CDR1 DFQATT, CDR2 SNEGSKA (reference sequence). This CDR3 contains 16 residues. The DNA for the CDR3 is TGCAGTGCTAGACCCCTGAGATTAGCGGGGAAGGAGACCCAGTACTTC. This gives the protein CSARPLRLAGKETQYF.

In this sample, this clonotype turned up many times. The chain joins TRBV20-1 to TRBJ2-1; possible D gene TRBD2, 6 bases. CDR1 is DFQATT and CDR2 is SNEGSKA in the germline V gene (reference sequence). The CDR3 totals 14 residues. V was clipped by 3 bases and J by 14 bases, with 23 bases between them. The CDR3 region has the DNA TGCAGTGCTAGGGAACTAGCTGGTACCGGTGGGGAGTTCTTC. Translation: CSARELAGTGGEFF.

This clonotype was detected ten times or more. The junction and the germline gene differ at one end; a read error may be behind it. CDR3 nucleotides: TGCAGCGTTGGGGGTAATAGCAATCAGCCCCAGAATTTT. Translation gives CSVGGNSNQPQNF. The V gene is TRBV29-1, the J gene TRBJ1-5; D ambiguous. The CDR3 loop spans 13 amino acids. Looked up from germline, CDR1 is SQVTM and CDR2 is ANQGSEA.

This clonotype was recorded many times. This chain connects TRBV4-3 to TRBJ1-1; no clear D gene. Germline CDR1 is LGHNA and CDR2 is YSLEER. The germline V and J ends were trimmed by 0 bases and 5 bases, with 16 bases remaining between them. This CDR3 comprises 16 residues. The CDR3 region is CASSQERSQTTTEAFF. In DNA form, the CDR3 reads TGCGCCAGCAGCCAAGAAAGGTCCCAAACAACAACTGAAGCTTTCTTT.

This clonotype has at least ten counts. The V gene is TRBV12-3 or TRBV12-4, the J gene TRBJ2-7; TRBD2 matches at 8 bases. Trimming at V came to 5 bases and at J to 5 bases, leaving 11 bases not matched to a gene. This CDR3 is 15 amino acids long. CDR3 region: CASSPARGAVHEQYF. CDR3 DNA sequence: TGTGCCAGCAGTCCTGCGCGGGGGGCGGTCCACGAGCAGTACTTC.